The clone carrying this T cell receptor (beta chain) was seen ten or more times. These data are taken from a study of T-cell reconstitution after alpha-beta-depleted transplantation in children. TCRbeta library construction was performed incorporating unique molecular identifiers. Via MiXCR, TCRdb re-called the PCR reads, giving one row per CDR3 protein. Of about 610,000 distinct CDR3 sequences detected, 10% appear once; the ten largest clones hold about 4.2%. Germline-derived CDR1 and CDR2 are SGHTA and FQGNSA. The CDR3 spans 16 residues. Trimming cost V 5 bases and J 4 bases; bases outside gene matches: 12.

J is TRBJ2-3 and V is TRBV7-2; 7 bases line up with TRBD2. This TCR derives from a human donor who donated a stem cell graft to a child with acute myeloid leukemia. The source was PBMCs from the stem cell graft donor, collected from the stem cell graft. For the CDR3, the DNA is TGTGCCAGCAGCATAGTTAGCGGGTCCGGGGCAGATACGCAGTATTTT. It yields the protein CASSIVSGSGADTQYF.